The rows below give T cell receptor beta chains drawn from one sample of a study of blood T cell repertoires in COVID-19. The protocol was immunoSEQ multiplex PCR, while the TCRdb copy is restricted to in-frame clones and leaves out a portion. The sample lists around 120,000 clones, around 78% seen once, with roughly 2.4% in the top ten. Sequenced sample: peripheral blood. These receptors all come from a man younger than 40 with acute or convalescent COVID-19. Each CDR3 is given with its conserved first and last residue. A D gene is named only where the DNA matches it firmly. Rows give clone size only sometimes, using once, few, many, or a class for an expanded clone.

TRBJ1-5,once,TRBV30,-,CAWSLQGGEVVQPQHF,TGTGCCTGGAGTTTACAAGGGGGTGAGGTAGTTCAGCCCCAGCATTTT
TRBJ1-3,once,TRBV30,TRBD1,CAWRIWTGSGNTIYF,TGTGCCTGGAGAATCTGGACAGGGAGTGGAAACACCATATATTTT
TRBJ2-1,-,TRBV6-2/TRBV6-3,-,CASSLPREPSYNEQFF,TGTGCCAGCAGTTTGCCCCGGGAGCCTTCCTACAATGAGCAGTTCTTC
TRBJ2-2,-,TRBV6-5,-,CASSYGPGNTGELFF,TGTGCCAGCAGTTACGGCCCGGGAAACACCGGGGAGCTGTTTTTT
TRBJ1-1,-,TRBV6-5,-,CASSYGDTEAFF,TGTGCCAGCAGTTACGGAGACACTGAAGCTTTCTTT
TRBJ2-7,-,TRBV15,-,CATSIRSGLRSYEQYF,TGTGCCACCAGCATCCGTAGTGGTTTGAGGTCCTACGAGCAGTACTTC
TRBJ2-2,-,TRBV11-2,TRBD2,CASSLIAGGQDTGELFF,TGTGCCAGCAGCTTGATAGCGGGGGGCCAGGACACCGGGGAGCTGTTTTTT
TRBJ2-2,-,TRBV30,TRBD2,CAWSVRLAGTGELFF,TGTGCCTGGAGTGTGAGGCTAGCGGGCACCGGGGAGCTGTTTTTT
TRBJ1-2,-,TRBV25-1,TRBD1,CASRQGDVYGYTF,TGTGCCAGTAGACAGGGCGACGTCTATGGCTACACCTTC
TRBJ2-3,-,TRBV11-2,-,CASSNTRGSTDTQYF,TGTGCCAGCAGCAACACGCGGGGCAGCACAGATACGCAGTATTTT
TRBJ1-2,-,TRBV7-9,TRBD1,CASTASTGGNGYTF,TGTGCCAGCACAGCTTCGACAGGGGGGAATGGCTACACCTTC
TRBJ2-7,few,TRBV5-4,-,CASSFFRGAGEQYF,TGTGCCAGCAGCTTTTTTCGGGGGGCAGGGGAGCAGTACTTC
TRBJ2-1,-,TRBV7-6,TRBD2,CASSLASGTSGGAGQFF,TGTGCCAGCAGCTTAGCGTCGGGGACTAGCGGGGGGGCTGGGCAGTTCTTC
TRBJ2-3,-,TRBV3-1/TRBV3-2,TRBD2,CASSSRVLAGGLDTQYF,TGTGCCAGCAGCTCCCGCGTGCTAGCGGGGGGTTTAGATACGCAGTATTTT
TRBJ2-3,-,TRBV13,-,CASSLTGRVGDTQYF,TGTGCCAGCAGCTTAACAGGTCGAGTGGGAGATACGCAGTATTTT
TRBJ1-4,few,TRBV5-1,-,CASSLRGGNEKLFF,TGCGCCAGCAGCTTGAGGGGAGGTAATGAAAAACTGTTTTTT
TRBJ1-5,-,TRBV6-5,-,CASSYGAGPNQPQHF,TGTGCCAGCAGTTACGGGGCAGGGCCCAATCAGCCCCAGCATTTT
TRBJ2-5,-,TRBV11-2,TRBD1,CASSLTATGGGETQYF,TGTGCCAGCAGCTTAACCGCCACAGGGGGCGGAGAGACCCAGTACTTC
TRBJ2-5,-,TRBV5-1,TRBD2,CASSMRTSGRQETQYF,TGCGCCAGCAGCATGAGGACTAGCGGGAGGCAAGAGACCCAGTACTTC
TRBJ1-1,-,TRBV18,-,CASSPDKLNTEAFF,TGTGCCAGCTCACCAGACAAGCTGAACACTGAAGCTTTCTTT
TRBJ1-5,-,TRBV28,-,CASSLLAGVIGQPQHF,TGTGCCAGCAGTTTATTGGCAGGTGTCATAGGTCAGCCCCAGCATTTT
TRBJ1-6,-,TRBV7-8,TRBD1,CASNWGRDSYNSPLHF,TGTGCCAGCAACTGGGGCCGGGACAGTTATAATTCACCCCTCCACTTT
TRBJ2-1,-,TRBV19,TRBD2,CASSILAGATNEQFF,TGTGCCAGTAGTATTCTAGCGGGAGCCACCAATGAGCAGTTCTTC
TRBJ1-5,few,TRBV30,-,CAWSPAGNQPQHF,TGTGCCTGGAGCCCGGCAGGGAATCAGCCCCAGCATTTT
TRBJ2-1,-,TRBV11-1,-,CASSLPLAGKQFF,TGTGCCAGCAGCTTACCCCTGGCAGGGAAGCAGTTCTTC